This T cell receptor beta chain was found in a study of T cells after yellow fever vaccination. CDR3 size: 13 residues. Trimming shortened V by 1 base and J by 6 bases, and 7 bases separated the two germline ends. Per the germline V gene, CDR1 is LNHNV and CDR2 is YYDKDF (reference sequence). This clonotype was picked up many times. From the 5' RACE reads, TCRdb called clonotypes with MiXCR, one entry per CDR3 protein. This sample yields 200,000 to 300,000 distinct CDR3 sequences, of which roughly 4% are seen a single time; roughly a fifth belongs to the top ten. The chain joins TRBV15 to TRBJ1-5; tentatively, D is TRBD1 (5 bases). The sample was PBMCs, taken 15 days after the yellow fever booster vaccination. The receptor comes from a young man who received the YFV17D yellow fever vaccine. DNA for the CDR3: TGTGCCACCAGCAGAGTGGGGGGTCAGCCCCAGCATTTT. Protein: CATSRVGGQPQHF.